This T cell receptor (beta chain) appears in the sequencing data of a study of T cell responses to AZD1222 COVID-19 vaccine. V was cut by 0 bases and J by 6 bases, with 8 bases left in between. The CDR3 totals 13 residues. Germline CDR1 is MNHEY and CDR2 is SVGEGT. TCRdb keeps only in-frame clones here, not all; method: immunoSEQ multiplex PCR. Among 60,000 to 80,000 clones listed, 80% were seen once. Study-wide points: The repertoires were collected only after the peak T cell response.

This clone appeared a few times. Its antigen is not identified. This TCR was sampled from an adult who received the AZD1222 COVID-19 vaccine. The chain employs TRBV6-2 or TRBV6-3 and TRBJ1-1; no clear D. Sequenced material: peripheral blood, taken 28 days after the second AZD1222 dose. CDR3 residues: CASSYSDRAEAFF. CDR3 DNA: TGTGCCAGCAGTTACTCGGATAGGGCTGAAGCTTTCTTT.